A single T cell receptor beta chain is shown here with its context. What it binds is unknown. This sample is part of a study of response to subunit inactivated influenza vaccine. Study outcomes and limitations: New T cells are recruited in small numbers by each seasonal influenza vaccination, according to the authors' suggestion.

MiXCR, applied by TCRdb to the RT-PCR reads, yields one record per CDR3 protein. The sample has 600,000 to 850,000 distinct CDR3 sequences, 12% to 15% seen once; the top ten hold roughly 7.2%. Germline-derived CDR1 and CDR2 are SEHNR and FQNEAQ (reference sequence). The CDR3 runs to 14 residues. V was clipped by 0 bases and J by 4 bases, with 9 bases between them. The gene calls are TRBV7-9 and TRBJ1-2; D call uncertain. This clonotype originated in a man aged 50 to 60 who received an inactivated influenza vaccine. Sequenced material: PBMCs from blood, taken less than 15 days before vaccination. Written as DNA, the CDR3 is TGTGCCAGCAGCTTAGCAGAGGTGGGCTATGGCTACACCTTC. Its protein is CASSLAEVGYGYTF.